These 7 T cell receptor beta chains share one sample of origin, sequenced in a study of T cell changes during pregnancy in multiple sclerosis. This table comes from immunoSEQ multiplex PCR, and its TCRdb copy is limited to in-frame clones, with some not included. The sample lists approximately 44,000 clones, roughly 91% occurring once. Sequenced here: CD4+ T cells from peripheral blood mononuclear cells, sampled in the first trimester of pregnancy. The receptors derive from a female donor with multiple sclerosis, enrolled in a pregnancy study.

Only one count was recorded for this clone. This rearrangement joins TRBV6-5 to TRBJ2-5; perhaps TRBD2 as D (5 bases). Germline V gives CDR1 MNHEY, CDR2 SVGAGI. Trimming stripped 6 bases from V and 2 bases from J, with 10 bases between. The CDR3 is made up of 13 amino acids. The CDR3 DNA reads TGTGCCAGCAGCCCCCCGGGACAAGAGACCCAGTACTTC. This codes for CASSPPGQETQYF.

The V and J genes are TRBV20-1 and TRBJ1-2, with no clear D. Germline loops: CDR1 DFQATT, CDR2 SNEGSKA (reference sequence). There are 11 residues in the CDR3. The V end lost 0 bases, the J end lost 7 bases, and 6 bases lay between the germline ends. CDR3 loop: CSARDAGGYTF. As DNA, the CDR3 is TGCAGTGCTAGAGACGCAGGTGGCTACACCTTC.

Note on this clone: The same CDR3 arises from other DNA sequences in this sample as well. The J gene is TRBJ1-4, the V gene TRBV7-9; D possibly corresponds to TRBD1 (6 bases). In germline, CDR1 is SEHNR, CDR2 FQNEAQ (reference sequence). Between the trimmed V and J ends, which lost 4 bases and 4 bases, there was a span of 13 bases. CDR3 length: 15 amino acids. CDR3 sequence: CASSSGQGHNEKLFF. The CDR3 nucleotides read TGTGCCAGCAGCTCGGGGCAGGGACATAATGAAAAACTGTTTTTT.

The chain combines TRBV2 with TRBJ2-7, with D possibly TRBD2 on 5 matching bases. Germline V CDR1 and CDR2: SNHLY, FYNNEI. V lost 8 bases, J lost 4 bases, and 18 bases lay in between. There are 14 residues in the CDR3. The CDR3 DNA is TGTGCCAGCTTACACGGAGGCCCCCCTTACGAGCAGTACTTC. Its translation is CASLHGGPPYEQYF.

This chain uses TRBV4-1 with TRBJ2-7; 9 bases are a match to TRBD2. CDR1 is MGHRA, CDR2 YSYEKL, per germline. With V trimmed by 4 bases and J by 3 bases, 7 bases remained unmatched. CDR3 length equals 15 residues. CDR3 nucleotides: TGCGCCAGCAGCCCCTTAGCGGGAGTAGTCTACGAGCAGTACTTC. Residues: CASSPLAGVVYEQYF.

The chain joins TRBV30 to TRBJ1-1; D not resolved. Germline CDR1 and CDR2: GTSNPN and SVGIG (reference sequence). Trimming pared 6 bases from V and 2 bases from J, leaving 13 bases between. The CDR3 loop spans 13 amino acids. This chain's CDR3 is CACSGESNTEAFF. DNA of the CDR3: TGTGCCTGTAGCGGGGAGTCTAACACTGAAGCTTTCTTT. Complete variable domain (other parts from reference TRBV30 and TRBJ1-1): SQTIHQWPATLVQPVGSPLSLECTVEGTSNPNLYWYRQAAGRGLQLLFYSVGIGQISSEVPQNLSASRPQDRQFILSSKKLLLSDSGFYLCACSGESNTEAFFGQGTRLTVV.

The chain employs TRBV10-3 and TRBJ2-3; 10 positions agree with TRBD2. Germline trimming cut 2 bases from V and 6 bases from J; bases unmatched to any gene: 8. The length of the CDR3 is 16 residues. Germline lookup yields CDR1 ENHRY and CDR2 SYGVKD. CDR3 residues: CAISEVAGGWGDTQYF. As DNA, the CDR3 is TGTGCCATCAGTGAGGTAGCGGGAGGCTGGGGTGATACGCAGTATTTT.